This TCR beta chain was obtained from a study of CD8+CD57+ T cells in acquired aplastic anemia. Whole-study results and caveats: A significant difference in CD8+ Simpson's diversity between patients and controls was not found.

Flow cytometry had shown expanded CD8+CD57+ cells in the patients chosen for sequencing. This clonotype was seen only once. The antigen is unknown. Both TCR beta VDJ combination and CDR3 sequence profiling were carried out. Genomic DNA was the template for this profiling. TCRdb itself ran the reads through MiXCR, one entry per CDR3 protein. The sample contains 450,000 to 550,000 distinct CDR3 sequences, over 25% of which appear only once. There are 15 residues in the CDR3. Germline lookup yields CDR1 LGHNA and CDR2 YNFKEQ. V lost 5 bases to trimming and J lost 2 bases; unmatched junction nucleotides: 8.

The sample consisted of sorted CD4+, CD8+, or CD8+CD57+ T cells (not recorded which) from PBMCs. V and J are TRBV4-2 and TRBJ2-5, with TRBD1 matching 7 bases. The TCR sequence derives from a human donor with aplastic anemia. The CDR3: CASSLLGQPQETQYF. CDR3 in DNA: TGTGCCAGCAGCTTGCTGGGACAGCCGCAAGAGACCCAGTACTTC.